The sequence of this T cell receptor beta chain was determined in a study of T cells in Graves' hyperthyroidism and ophthalmopathy. The CDR3 length is 15 residues. Trimming removed 3 bases from V and 1 base from J, with 13 bases in between. Germline V CDR1 and CDR2: MNHEY, SMNVEV (reference sequence). TCR beta CDR3 region amplification was performed from RNA transcripts. With the HTBI primer set, the TCR CDR3 went through a first round of RT-PCR. TCRdb reprocessed the multiplex PCR reads with MiXCR, giving one entry per CDR3 protein. The sample carries under 550,000 distinct CDR3 sequences, about 20% recorded once. Among ophthalmopathy patients, the Clinical Activity Score reached at least 3, the NOSPECS grade reached at least 4, and duration remained under 3 months.

The chain has TRBV27 and TRBJ2-7; D unresolved. Material: blood. This clonotype originated in a man aged 40-49 years with Graves' ophthalmopathy. As DNA, the CDR3 is TGTGCCAGCAGTTTGGCCAGTTTACCTTCCTACGAGCAGTACTTC. Translating it yields CASSLASLPSYEQYF.